This TCR beta chain was captured in a study of CD8 T cells in ankylosing spondylitis. Findings and limits, study-wide: With a CD8+ phenotype, disease-linked clones were relatively rare in peripheral blood. A motif of 8 or 9 highly homologous TCR beta variants was seen as apparently characteristic of ankylosing spondylitis blood. Reports say disease-linked clones showed up significantly more in matched ankylosing spondylitis synovial fluid.

This clonotype was recorded a few times. Its antigen remains unidentified. In germline, CDR1 is MDHEN, CDR2 SYDVKM. Trimming cost V 5 bases and J 2 bases; bases outside gene matches: 9. The CDR3 consists of 17 residues. Libraries for TCR beta were made by quantitative 5'-RACE with molecular barcodes. One entry per CDR3 protein results from TCRdb running MiXCR on the 5' RACE reads. The sample shows about 480,000 distinct CDR3 sequences, about a sixth of them seen only once. The sequenced material came from blood, either unsorted or a sorted T cell fraction (not recorded which). The chain couples TRBV28 to TRBJ2-2, with TRBD1 identical over 9 bases. The sequence was obtained from a male donor with ankylosing spondylitis. The CDR3 sequence is CASSITRDRENTGELFF. CDR3 sequence (DNA): TGTGCCAGCAGTATCACCCGGGACAGGGAAAACACCGGGGAGCTGTTTTTT.